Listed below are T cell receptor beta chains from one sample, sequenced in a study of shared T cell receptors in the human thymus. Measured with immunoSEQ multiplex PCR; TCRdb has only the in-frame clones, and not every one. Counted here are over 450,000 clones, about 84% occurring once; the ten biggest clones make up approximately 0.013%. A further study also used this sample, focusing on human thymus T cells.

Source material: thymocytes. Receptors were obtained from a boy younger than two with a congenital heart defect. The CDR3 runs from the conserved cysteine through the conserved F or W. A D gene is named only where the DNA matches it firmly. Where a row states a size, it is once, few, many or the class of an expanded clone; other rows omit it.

cdr3_nt: TGTGCCAGCAGTTCAACACAGGGTTTGGATCAGCCCCAGCATTTT
cdr3_aa: CASSSTQGLDQPQHF
j_call: TRBJ1-5
cdr3_length: 15
clone_size: -
d_call: -
v_call: TRBV27

cdr3_nt: TGTGCCAGCAGCTTATTGGCCCACGAAGGGGGACGCTCCTACGAGCAGTACTTC
cdr3_aa: CASSLLAHEGGRSYEQYF
j_call: TRBJ2-7
cdr3_length: 18
clone_size: -
d_call: -
v_call: TRBV11-3

cdr3_nt: TGTGCCTGGAGTTCCCCAAAACCCCGGGACAGCCAAGAGACCCAGTACTTC
cdr3_aa: CAWSSPKPRDSQETQYF
j_call: TRBJ2-5
cdr3_length: 17
clone_size: few
d_call: TRBD1
v_call: TRBV30

cdr3_nt: TGCGCCAGCAGTGAAAGGTCGGGACTAGCGGAGAGCACAGATACGCAGTATTTT
cdr3_aa: CASSERSGLAESTDTQYF
j_call: TRBJ2-3
cdr3_length: 18
clone_size: -
d_call: TRBD2
v_call: TRBV10-2

cdr3_nt: TGTGCCACCGCCCTTGGGAGGCGACGAGGTTCAGATACGCAGTATTTT
cdr3_aa: CATALGRRRGSDTQYF
j_call: TRBJ2-3
cdr3_length: 16
clone_size: -
d_call: -
v_call: TRBV15

cdr3_nt: TGTGCCAGCAAAGGACGGGAAGGTGGTGAAAAACTGTTTTTT
cdr3_aa: CASKGREGGEKLFF
j_call: TRBJ1-4
cdr3_length: 14
clone_size: -
d_call: -
v_call: TRBV25-1

cdr3_nt: TGTGCCAGCAGTTACCAGGGGCAGGGCGTGAATGAAAAACTGTTTTTT
cdr3_aa: CASSYQGQGVNEKLFF
j_call: TRBJ1-4
cdr3_length: 16
clone_size: once
d_call: -
v_call: TRBV27

cdr3_nt: TGTGCCAGCAGCTTAATCACGGACTTCCGTGTCACAGATACGCAGTATTTT
cdr3_aa: CASSLITDFRVTDTQYF
j_call: TRBJ2-3
cdr3_length: 17
clone_size: -
d_call: -
v_call: TRBV7-9

cdr3_nt: TGTGCCAGCAGTGTCAGCTATGGCTACACCTTC
cdr3_aa: CASSVSYGYTF
j_call: TRBJ1-2
cdr3_length: 11
clone_size: -
d_call: -
v_call: TRBV2

cdr3_nt: TGTGCCTGGAAGATGGGGACTAGCGGGAGGGGGTCGGATACGCAGTATTTT
cdr3_aa: CAWKMGTSGRGSDTQYF
j_call: TRBJ2-3
cdr3_length: 17
clone_size: -
d_call: TRBD2
v_call: TRBV30

cdr3_nt: TGTGCCAGCAGCTTCGAGGGCGGTCGGTTC
cdr3_aa: CASSFEGGRF
j_call: TRBJ2-6
cdr3_length: 10
clone_size: -
d_call: -
v_call: TRBV5-8

cdr3_nt: TGTGCCAGCAGCGGGACAGGGGGCCCCTACGAGCAGTACTTC
cdr3_aa: CASSGTGGPYEQYF
j_call: TRBJ2-7
cdr3_length: 14
clone_size: few
d_call: TRBD1
v_call: TRBV11-2

cdr3_nt: TGTGCCAGTAGCGGTCAAGAGACCCAGTACTTC
cdr3_aa: CASSGQETQYF
j_call: TRBJ2-5
cdr3_length: 11
clone_size: -
d_call: -
v_call: TRBV19

cdr3_nt: TGTGCCAGCAGCCCCGGACTATCTCCCAATGAGCAGTTCTTC
cdr3_aa: CASSPGLSPNEQFF
j_call: TRBJ2-1
cdr3_length: 14
clone_size: -
d_call: -
v_call: TRBV7-8

cdr3_nt: TGTGCCAGCAGCAGACGGAGGACAGGGCACCACGAGCAGTACTTC
cdr3_aa: CASSRRRTGHHEQYF
j_call: TRBJ2-7
cdr3_length: 15
clone_size: -
d_call: TRBD1
v_call: TRBV11-3

cdr3_nt: TGTGCCAGCAGCTTAGATGAACCGGGGTCTCACAATGAGCAGTTCTTC
cdr3_aa: CASSLDEPGSHNEQFF
j_call: TRBJ2-1
cdr3_length: 16
clone_size: once
d_call: -
v_call: TRBV11-3

cdr3_nt: TGCAGCGGCCAACTAGCGGGCGTTTCGTGGGGAGGGCACAATGAGCAGTTCTTC
cdr3_aa: CSGQLAGVSWGGHNEQFF
j_call: TRBJ2-1
cdr3_length: 18
clone_size: -
d_call: TRBD2
v_call: TRBV29-1

cdr3_nt: TGTGCCACCGCCTTTTTCCCGAGGCGAGATTACCACACAGATACGCAGTATTTT
cdr3_aa: CATAFFPRRDYHTDTQYF
j_call: TRBJ2-3
cdr3_length: 18
clone_size: -
d_call: -
v_call: TRBV28

cdr3_nt: TGTGCCAGCAGCCCCCACTGGACTAGCGGAAGCCGGGATACGCAGTATTTT
cdr3_aa: CASSPHWTSGSRDTQYF
j_call: TRBJ2-3
cdr3_length: 17
clone_size: -
d_call: TRBD2
v_call: TRBV7-9

cdr3_nt: TGTGCCAGCAGTCCTGGACAGGGGGCAAACACTGAAGCTTTCTTT
cdr3_aa: CASSPGQGANTEAFF
j_call: TRBJ1-1
cdr3_length: 15
clone_size: few
d_call: TRBD1
v_call: TRBV27

cdr3_nt: TGCGCCAGCAGCCAAGGGCCGGGTCCTCACGAGCAGTACTTC
cdr3_aa: CASSQGPGPHEQYF
j_call: TRBJ2-7
cdr3_length: 14
clone_size: -
d_call: -
v_call: TRBV4-1

cdr3_nt: TGTGCCTGGAGTCCCCCGGGACTCAGAACAATGAACACTGAAGCTTTCTTT
cdr3_aa: CAWSPPGLRTMNTEAFF
j_call: TRBJ1-1
cdr3_length: 17
clone_size: -
d_call: -
v_call: TRBV30

cdr3_nt: TGTGCCAGCTCACAAGGGACTACCCTGAGGGATACGCAGTATTTT
cdr3_aa: CASSQGTTLRDTQYF
j_call: TRBJ2-3
cdr3_length: 15
clone_size: -
d_call: TRBD2
v_call: TRBV18

cdr3_nt: TGCGCCAGCAGCCGCGGGTGGAAGGTGGAGGACACTGAAGCTTTCTTT
cdr3_aa: CASSRGWKVEDTEAFF
j_call: TRBJ1-1
cdr3_length: 16
clone_size: -
d_call: -
v_call: TRBV5-1

cdr3_nt: TGTGCCAGCAGCAGCGGGAAGGAAAAACTGTTTTTT
cdr3_aa: CASSSGKEKLFF
j_call: TRBJ1-4
cdr3_length: 12
clone_size: -
d_call: -
v_call: TRBV5-6

cdr3_nt: TGTGCCAGCAGCCGAGAACTCTACACTGAAGCTTTCTTT
cdr3_aa: CASSRELYTEAFF
j_call: TRBJ1-1
cdr3_length: 13
clone_size: few
d_call: -
v_call: TRBV14

cdr3_nt: TGTGCCAGCAGCTTAGCGGCGGGCACTGAAGCTTTCTTT
cdr3_aa: CASSLAAGTEAFF
j_call: TRBJ1-1
cdr3_length: 13
clone_size: -
d_call: -
v_call: TRBV7-8

cdr3_nt: TGTGCCAGTAGTATTGGGGGGGTGGGCAATCAGCCCCAGCATTTT
cdr3_aa: CASSIGGVGNQPQHF
j_call: TRBJ1-5
cdr3_length: 15
clone_size: -
d_call: -
v_call: TRBV19

cdr3_nt: TGTGCCAGCAGTCAGGGGATTTCTCGCCATTACGAGCAGTACTTC
cdr3_aa: CASSQGISRHYEQYF
j_call: TRBJ2-7
cdr3_length: 15
clone_size: few
d_call: -
v_call: TRBV28

cdr3_nt: TGCGCCAGCAGCCAAGCGGGACAGGGGGTTAGGGAGCAGTACTTC
cdr3_aa: CASSQAGQGVREQYF
j_call: TRBJ2-7
cdr3_length: 15
clone_size: -
d_call: TRBD1
v_call: TRBV4-1

cdr3_nt: TGTGCCAGCAGTGAATACGGGGACTCAGACCCCTATGGCTACACCTTC
cdr3_aa: CASSEYGDSDPYGYTF
j_call: TRBJ1-2
cdr3_length: 16
clone_size: once
d_call: -
v_call: TRBV6-1

cdr3_nt: TGTGCCAGCAGCTTAAAGTCTTGGAGGAGCGGGATGGAGTTCTTC
cdr3_aa: CASSLKSWRSGMEFF
j_call: TRBJ2-1
cdr3_length: 15
clone_size: few
d_call: TRBD2
v_call: TRBV7-8

cdr3_nt: TGTGCCAGCAGTGACGGGGTCAGGGACAGGGAAGACGAGCAGTACTTC
cdr3_aa: CASSDGVRDREDEQYF
j_call: TRBJ2-7
cdr3_length: 16
clone_size: -
d_call: TRBD1
v_call: TRBV6-4

cdr3_nt: TGTGCCAGCACGTCTCGGGCCAGGGGCCTCACAGATACGCAGTATTTT
cdr3_aa: CASTSRARGLTDTQYF
j_call: TRBJ2-3
cdr3_length: 16
clone_size: -
d_call: -
v_call: TRBV27

cdr3_nt: TGTGCCAGCAGTTTACCTAAAGAGACCCAGTACTTC
cdr3_aa: CASSLPKETQYF
j_call: TRBJ2-5
cdr3_length: 12
clone_size: -
d_call: -
v_call: TRBV27

cdr3_nt: TGTGCCAGCAGTCAACCCCCGATAGAAGTCCGGGGGAGGATTTACAATGAGCAGTTCTTC
cdr3_aa: CASSQPPIEVRGRIYNEQFF
j_call: TRBJ2-1
cdr3_length: 20
clone_size: -
d_call: -
v_call: TRBV27

cdr3_nt: TGTGCCAGCAGTGTGATCGGGACAGCCTACGAGCAGTACTTC
cdr3_aa: CASSVIGTAYEQYF
j_call: TRBJ2-7
cdr3_length: 14
clone_size: -
d_call: TRBD1
v_call: TRBV28

cdr3_nt: TGTGCCAGCAGCGTCCTTTCTAGCGGGAGGACTCCCTACGAGCAGTACTTC
cdr3_aa: CASSVLSSGRTPYEQYF
j_call: TRBJ2-7
cdr3_length: 17
clone_size: -
d_call: TRBD2
v_call: TRBV7-6

cdr3_nt: TGTGCCAGCAGCCGGACTAGCGGAATCTACAATGAGCAGTTCTTC
cdr3_aa: CASSRTSGIYNEQFF
j_call: TRBJ2-1
cdr3_length: 15
clone_size: -
d_call: TRBD2
v_call: TRBV27

cdr3_nt: TGTGCCAGCAGCGTAGGCGGCCCAGGGATGCTTTACGAGCAGTACTTC
cdr3_aa: CASSVGGPGMLYEQYF
j_call: TRBJ2-7
cdr3_length: 16
clone_size: -
d_call: -
v_call: TRBV9

cdr3_nt: TGTGCCACCAGCAGAGATAGGAGTAGCGGGAGCGCACGAGATACGCAGTATTTT
cdr3_aa: CATSRDRSSGSARDTQYF
j_call: TRBJ2-3
cdr3_length: 18
clone_size: -
d_call: TRBD2
v_call: TRBV15

cdr3_nt: TGTGCCAGCAGCCTCCCAAAGCGGGGGACCGGGAATGAGCAGTTCTTC
cdr3_aa: CASSLPKRGTGNEQFF
j_call: TRBJ2-1
cdr3_length: 16
clone_size: -
d_call: TRBD2
v_call: TRBV7-8

cdr3_nt: TGTGCCAGCAGCTTGCCCACAGGGGGAGAGGCTGAAGCTTTCTTT
cdr3_aa: CASSLPTGGEAEAFF
j_call: TRBJ1-1
cdr3_length: 15
clone_size: -
d_call: TRBD1
v_call: TRBV5-4

cdr3_nt: TGTGCCAGTCCCACGGGGGGGACTAGCGGGAGAAACGAGCAGTACTTC
cdr3_aa: CASPTGGTSGRNEQYF
j_call: TRBJ2-7
cdr3_length: 16
clone_size: -
d_call: TRBD2
v_call: TRBV19

cdr3_nt: TGTGCCAGCAGTGATGGGGGCCACTCCGCTGGAAACACCATATATTTT
cdr3_aa: CASSDGGHSAGNTIYF
j_call: TRBJ1-3
cdr3_length: 16
clone_size: -
d_call: -
v_call: TRBV6-1

cdr3_nt: TGTGCCAGCAGCTTAGGAGGGGACTATGGCTACACCTTC
cdr3_aa: CASSLGGDYGYTF
j_call: TRBJ1-2
cdr3_length: 13
clone_size: few
d_call: -
v_call: TRBV7-3

cdr3_nt: TGTGCTAGTGGTTTTCTGGGGACAGGAATGTGCAATGAGCAGTTCTTC
cdr3_aa: CASGFLGTGMCNEQFF
j_call: TRBJ2-1
cdr3_length: 16
clone_size: -
d_call: TRBD1
v_call: TRBV12-5

cdr3_nt: TGTGCCAGTAGTGGCAGGGCTGGGGCCAACGTCCTGACTTTC
cdr3_aa: CASSGRAGANVLTF
j_call: TRBJ2-6
cdr3_length: 14
clone_size: -
d_call: -
v_call: TRBV19

cdr3_nt: TGTGCCAGCAGATTTGGAGGGCTACCGGAGACCCAGTACTTC
cdr3_aa: CASRFGGLPETQYF
j_call: TRBJ2-5
cdr3_length: 14
clone_size: -
d_call: -
v_call: TRBV5-8

cdr3_nt: TGTGCCAGCAGTTCGGGATGGGCCGACGAGCAGTACTTC
cdr3_aa: CASSSGWADEQYF
j_call: TRBJ2-7
cdr3_length: 13
clone_size: -
d_call: -
v_call: TRBV6-5

cdr3_nt: TGTGCCTGGAGTGTTAAAAACTCCTACGAGCAGTACTTC
cdr3_aa: CAWSVKNSYEQYF
j_call: TRBJ2-7
cdr3_length: 13
clone_size: once
d_call: -
v_call: TRBV30

cdr3_nt: TGTGCCAGCAGTGTCGACAGGGTGAGCTCCTACGAGCAGTACTTC
cdr3_aa: CASSVDRVSSYEQYF
j_call: TRBJ2-7
cdr3_length: 15
clone_size: -
d_call: TRBD1
v_call: TRBV6-1

cdr3_nt: TGTGCCAGCAGCAAAGCGGTGGGGCCCAGTCAGCCCCAGCATTTT
cdr3_aa: CASSKAVGPSQPQHF
j_call: TRBJ1-5
cdr3_length: 15
clone_size: -
d_call: -
v_call: TRBV21-1

cdr3_nt: TGTGCCAGCAGTTTATCGTGGGCCCGCTCCTACAATGAGCAGTTCTTC
cdr3_aa: CASSLSWARSYNEQFF
j_call: TRBJ2-1
cdr3_length: 16
clone_size: -
d_call: -
v_call: TRBV28